This TCR beta chain was sequenced in a study of CD8 T cells in ankylosing spondylitis. This clonotype has ten or more counts. A single record per CDR3 protein comes from TCRdb applying MiXCR to the 5' RACE reads. The table has some 200,000 distinct CDR3 sequences, roughly 18% seen once. The junction had 5 bases not matched to a gene; V was cut back by 10 bases and J by 4 bases. Looked up from germline, CDR1 is ENHRY and CDR2 is SYGVKD. The CDR3 covers 12 residues. The receptor's source is a male donor under 30 with ankylosing spondylitis or in good health (not recorded which). The sample consisted of blood, either unsorted or a sorted T cell fraction (not recorded which). The chain combines TRBV10-3 with TRBJ2-7; 9 nucleotides align to TRBD2. The CDR3 nucleotides read TGTGCCACTGTTAGCGGGAGTTACGAGCAGTACTTC. Residues: CATVSGSYEQYF.